The sequence of this T cell receptor (beta chain) was determined in a study of blood T cell repertoires in COVID-19 (TCRdb year 2020). The study in broad terms: Samples from collaborators originated in the United States, Italy and Spain and spanned both the acute and convalescent phases of COVID-19. The material from the prospective study consisted of cDNA or gDNA derived from T cells, B-cell-depleted T cells, or PBMCs. Deeply sampled blood TCRbeta repertoires from subjects exposed to, actively infected with, or recovered from COVID-19 were included in the dataset. The repertoires were released in a freely available public database meant as a resource for research on the immune response to SARS-CoV-2. Samples were obtained from the ongoing ImmuneRACE study (first 160 participants) and from about 1,300 subjects provided by 6 global collaborators. A de-identified subject ID, COVID-19 status, age in years and sex were almost always included in the sample metadata. Where HLA class I and class II types were available, the types were taken from metadata supplied by the sample provider, not from assay-based typing. Here is what the overall study found, with its caveats: The quantity of clinical and demographic metadata differed by source and by participant and was supplied without curation.

Collaborating institutions collected whole blood in K2EDTA tubes following their own protocols. For TCRbeta analysis, collaborators shipped samples as frozen whole blood, isolated PBMCs, or DNA extracted from either of those sample types. Concerning this clone itself: Its cognate antigen has yet to be identified. The record has no base qualities; no much larger clone is one base away.

The immunoSEQ Assay, a bias-controlled multiplex PCR, was used to amplify TCRbeta CDR3 regions from genomic DNA. Per the source publication's procedure: Within the assay, amplification of reference gene primers was used to estimate how many nucleated cells each sample contained. Sequence reads were collapsed and filtered to measure the absolute abundance of every unique TCRbeta CDR3 rearrangement. For each sample, productive Simpson clonality was calculated by taking the square root of Simpson's diversity index across productive rearrangements. TCRdb re-hosts the immuneACCESS table, in-frame sequences only. Its copies lack some clones; in the studies checked, an unresolved V gene accounts for under half of them, and the cause for the rest is not known. That table furnishes V, J and clone size, whereas the DNA furnished D and trimming. The sample table shows 97,000 or so clones, and 82% are seen once. The ten largest clones add up to 15% to 20% of the sample.

The germline V gene gives CDR1 as KGHDR and CDR2 as SFDVKD. The CDR3, cysteine through phenylalanine, is 11 amino acids long. CDR3 DNA only is kept here, 33 bases in frame from base 1. Unmatched junction bases come to 0, with V trimmed by 10 bases and J by 4 bases. The sequencing input was peripheral blood. This clonotype originated in a man older than 75 with acute or convalescent COVID-19. The sequence joins TRBV24-1 to TRBJ1-2, and TRBD1 matches 9 of the central bases. The CDR3 is CATGQGYGYTF. The nucleotide sequence is given as TGTGCCACGGGACAGGGCTATGGCTACACCTTC.